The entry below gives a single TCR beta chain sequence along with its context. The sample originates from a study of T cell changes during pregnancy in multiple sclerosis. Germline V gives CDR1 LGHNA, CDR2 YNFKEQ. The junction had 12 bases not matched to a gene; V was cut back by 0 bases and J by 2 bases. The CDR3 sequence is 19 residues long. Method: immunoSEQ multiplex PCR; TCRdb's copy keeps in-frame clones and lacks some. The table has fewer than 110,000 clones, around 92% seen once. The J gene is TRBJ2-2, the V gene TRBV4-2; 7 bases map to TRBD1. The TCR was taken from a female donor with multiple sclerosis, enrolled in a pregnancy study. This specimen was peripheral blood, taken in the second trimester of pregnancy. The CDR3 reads CASSQDWTSGTANTGELFF. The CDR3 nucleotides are TGTGCCAGCAGCCAAGATTGGACTTCCGGGACAGCCAACACCGGGGAGCTGTTTTTT.